The 26 T cell receptor beta chains listed next were all sequenced from one sample in a study of blood T cells in healthy people across ages. The authors ran a second PCR of roughly 6 to 12 cycles using a sample-barcoded 5' primer and a J-beta primer mix. Via MiXCR, TCRdb re-called the 5' RACE reads, giving one row per CDR3 protein. Among more than 650,000 distinct CDR3 sequences, about 48% were seen once, and the ten largest hold approximately 40%. Sequenced sample: blood. The origin of the receptors is a man at least 80 years old in good health.

The table lists this clonotype with many counts. The chain joins TRBV10-2 to TRBJ2-1, with 8 bases aligning to TRBD1. The CDR3 runs to 15 residues. V lost 1 base and J lost 7; bases outside the gene matches: 6. CDR1 and CDR2 (germline): WSHSY, SAAADI. This CDR3 is CASSEWTGKGNEQFF. The CDR3 DNA sequence: TGCGCCAGCAGTGAGTGGACAGGGAAGGGGAATGAGCAGTTCTTC.

This clonotype has a handful of counts. The gene calls are TRBV29-1 and TRBJ1-1; D is uncertain. V was pared by 3 bases and J by 9 bases, with 23 bases between. Germline V gene lookup returns CDR1 SQVTM and CDR2 ANQGSEA. The CDR3 covers 15 residues. CDR3 in amino acids: CSVDLPTLLSRKAFF. CDR3 nucleotides: TGCAGCGTTGACCTCCCGACCTTGCTGTCTCGCAAAGCTTTCTTT.

The rearrangement uses TRBV5-1 and TRBJ2-5; D remains unclear. CDR3 length equals 12 residues. V lost 5 bases and J 11 bases, leaving 16 bases between the germline ends. The germline V gene has CDR1 SGHRS and CDR2 YFSETQ. CDR3 nucleotides: TGCGCCAGCAGTCCAAACAGTAATGAGCAGTACTTC. Its translation is CASSPNSNEQYF.

Only a few counts were recorded for this clonotype. The rearrangement uses TRBV30 and TRBJ2-1, with 11 positions matching TRBD2. The end of the DNA aligns better with TRBJ2-7, so the J call may be wrong. This CDR3 comprises 13 residues. Germline-derived CDR1 and CDR2 are GTSNPN and SVGIG (reference sequence). CDR3 DNA: TGTGCCTGGAGTGTAGGACTAGCGGGCGAGCAGTACTTC. Protein sequence: CAWSVGLAGEQYF.

The chain links TRBV7-2 to TRBJ2-1; a weak D match, TRBD2 (6 bases). Trimming cost V 2 bases and J 8 bases, with 10 bases left between them. CDR3 length: 13 residues. Looked up from germline, CDR1 is SGHTA and CDR2 is FQGNSA. For the CDR3, the DNA is TGTGCCAGCAGCTTATCTCCGGGAGATGAGCAGTTCTTC. This codes for CASSLSPGDEQFF.

The chain recombines TRBV5-1 with TRBJ2-3; D perhaps matches TRBD1 (5 bases). V dropped 4 bases and J dropped 14 bases, with 41 bases sitting between them. The CDR3 length is 20 residues. From germline, CDR1 is SGHRS and CDR2 YFSETQ. The CDR3, as DNA: TGCGCCAGCAGCGCCCTTGGGCTTTCAAAGGGGCCACAGCATCACAGATACGCGTATTTT. It codes for CASSALGLSKGPQHHRYAYF. Looking up the rest from reference TRBV5-1 and TRBJ2-3 gives the full variable domain: KAGVTQTPRYLIKTRGQQVTLSCSPISGHRSVSWYQQTPGQGLQFLFEYFSETQRNKGNFPGRFSGRQFSNSRSEMNVSTLELGDSALYLCASSALGLSKGPQHHRYAYFGPGTRLTVL.

This rearrangement joins TRBV20-1 to TRBJ1-2, with 9 bases that match TRBD1. The ends lost 0 bases at V and 3 bases at J; junction bases unmatched: 8. Germline V CDR1 and CDR2: DFQATT, SNEGSKA (reference sequence). This CDR3 comprises 16 residues. The CDR3 bases are TGCAGTGCTAGAGAGGGGGGACAGGGACTCGACTATGGCTACACCTTC. Translation gives CSAREGGQGLDYGYTF.

A remark on this clonotype: A much larger clone lies one base from this, so it may be a read error. The chain couples TRBV20-1 to TRBJ1-1; unclear D gene. From germline, CDR1 is DFQATT and CDR2 SNEGSKA (reference sequence). This CDR3 contains 14 residues. The CDR3: CGARDPRKGTEAFF. CDR3 nucleotides: TGCGGTGCTAGAGATCCGAGGAAGGGCACTGAAGCTTTCTTT.

The chain combines TRBV20-1 with TRBJ1-1; D is unresolved. V lost 6 bases to trimming and J lost 1 base, with 15 bases between them. The germline V gene encodes CDR1 DFQATT and CDR2 SNEGSKA (reference sequence). This CDR3 has 14 residues. In DNA, the CDR3 is TGCAGTGCCCCTTCAGCCAGGACGAACACTGAAGCTTTCTTT. Its translation: CSAPSARTNTEAFF.

V is TRBV6-1 and J is TRBJ2-7, with no clear D. Germline CDR1 is MNHNS and CDR2 is SASEGT. Between the trimmed V and J ends, which lost 2 bases and 5 bases, there was a span of 13 bases. The CDR3 is 14 amino acids. The CDR3 here is CASSEHQNWDEQYF. The CDR3 nucleotides read TGTGCCAGCAGTGAACATCAGAATTGGGACGAGCAGTACTTC.

This clonotype was counted between two and nine times. The V call is TRBV2, the J call TRBJ2-1; D possibly matches TRBD1 or TRBD2 (5 bases each). In germline, CDR1 is SNHLY, CDR2 FYNNEI. The ends were cut back, 6 bases at V and 0 bases at J, with 15 bases in the middle. The CDR3 consists of 16 residues. The CDR3 here is CASRGVRDISYNEQFF. The CDR3 DNA is TGTGCCAGCAGGGGGGTTCGCGACATCTCCTACAATGAGCAGTTCTTC.

The chain has TRBV7-9 and TRBJ2-6; 10 nucleotides align to TRBD1. CDR3 length equals 17 residues. V trimming: 7 bases; J trimming: 1 base; junction bases outside the gene matches: 7. The germline V gene encodes CDR1 SEHNR and CDR2 FQNEAQ (reference sequence). CDR3: CASILTGGASGANVLTF. CDR3 in DNA: TGTGCCAGCATCCTGACAGGGGGCGCTTCTGGGGCCAACGTCCTGACTTTC.

In regard to this clonotype: A read error may produce the germline difference seen at one junction end. The chain carries TRBV7-2 and TRBJ2-7; D unresolved. CDR1 and CDR2 from the germline V gene are SGHTA and FQGNSA. CDR3 length: 12 amino acids. The CDR3: CAGSPTRPEQYF. The CDR3 DNA is TGTGCCGGCAGCCCAACGCGCCCCGAGCAGTACTTC. The whole variable domain, remainder taken from reference TRBV7-2 and TRBJ2-7, is GAGVSQSPSNKVTEKGKDVELRCDPISGHTALYWYRQSLGQGLEFLIYFQGNSAPDKSGLPSDRFSAERTGGSVSTLTIQRTQQEDSAVYLCAGSPTRPEQYFGPGTRLTVT.

The chain recombines TRBV12-3 or TRBV12-4 with TRBJ2-6, with D possibly TRBD1 on 5 matching bases. V was pared by 1 base and J by 1 base, with 11 bases between. The CDR3 is 17 residues long. CDR3 coding DNA: TGTGCCAGCAGTTTAGATGTGTCAGGGTCTGGGGCCAACGTCCTGACTTTC. Translating gives CASSLDVSGSGANVLTF.

J is TRBJ2-7 and V is TRBV20-1; TRBD2 matches at 9 bases. CDR1 DFQATT and CDR2 SNEGSKA come from the germline V gene (reference sequence). V trimming: 3 bases; J trimming: 7 bases; junction bases outside the gene matches: 16. The CDR3 contains 16 residues. The CDR3: CSARGSGLAQYNEQYF. CDR3 bases: TGCAGTGCTAGGGGGTCGGGACTAGCTCAGTACAATGAGCAGTACTTC.

This clonotype turned up a few times. The chain couples TRBV4-1 to TRBJ2-7, with D tentatively TRBD1 (6 bases). V was trimmed by 3 bases and J by 5 bases, leaving 11 bases between them. This CDR3 contains 13 residues. Germline CDR1 MGHRA, CDR2 YSYEKL. The CDR3 DNA reads TGCGCCAGCAGCCAGAGGGACATCGACGAGCAGTACTTC. Translation: CASSQRDIDEQYF.

CDR3 DNA sequence: TGTGCCAGCAGCCCTCTAGCGGGAGAATTCGAGGGTGAGCAGTTCTTC. Translating it yields CASSPLAGEFEGEQFF. The J gene is TRBJ2-1, the V gene TRBV11-2, with TRBD2 matching over 10 bases. CDR3 length equals 16 residues. After removal of 5 bases from V and 9 bases from J, the junction contained 13 bases not matched to a gene. Per germline, CDR1 SGHAT and CDR2 FQNNGV.

The rearrangement links TRBV5-6 to TRBJ2-3; 8 bases match TRBD2. In germline, CDR1 is SGHDT, CDR2 YYEEEE. There are 17 residues in the CDR3. V trimming: 4 bases; J trimming: 14 bases; junction bases outside the gene matches: 24. The DNA for the CDR3 is TGTGCCAGCAGCAAAACCTCGGGAGCGGGAGAGTACAGATACGCGTATTTT. Translation gives CASSKTSGAGEYRYAYF. The full variable domain, rest sourced from reference TRBV5-6 and TRBJ2-3, is DAGVTQSPTHLIKTRGQQVTLRCSPKSGHDTVSWYQQALGQGPQFIFQYYEEEERQRGNFPDRFSGHQFPNYSSELNVNALLLGDSALYLCASSKTSGAGEYRYAYFGPGTRLTVL.

The rearrangement uses TRBV6-5 and TRBJ2-7, with 7 nucleotides matching TRBD2. Germline CDR1 reads MNHEY; CDR2 reads SVGAGI. J lost 5 bases, V lost 2 bases, and 6 bases had no gene match. The CDR3 loop spans 14 amino acids. DNA for the CDR3: TGTGCCAGCAGTTACACTAGCGACTACGACGAGCAGTACTTC. It translates to CASSYTSDYDEQYF.

The chain links TRBV30 to TRBJ2-6; D gene ambiguous. The CDR3 has 15 amino acids. The V end lost 2 bases, the J end lost 0 bases, and 8 bases lay between the germline ends. Looked up from germline, CDR1 is GTSNPN and CDR2 is SVGIG (reference sequence). CDR3 in DNA: TGTGCCTGGAGTTTACGCGGCTCTGGGGCCAACGTCCTGACTTTC. Protein: CAWSLRGSGANVLTF.

This clonotype was observed a handful of times. This rearrangement joins TRBV6-6 to TRBJ2-1, with TRBD2 as a possible D gene (6 bases). The J call may not be correct, given that the DNA end is closer to TRBJ2-7. The CDR3 has 14 amino acids. The germline V gene encodes CDR1 MNHNY and CDR2 SVGAGI (reference sequence). The CDR3 DNA reads TGTGCCAGCAGTTACGGAGGGCTGTACAATGAGCAGTACTTC. It is translated as CASSYGGLYNEQYF.

The rearrangement uses TRBV7-9 and TRBJ2-7; possibly TRBD1 or TRBD2 for D (5 bases each). Germline V CDR1 and CDR2: SEHNR, FQNEAQ (reference sequence). V gave up 3 bases and J gave up 3 bases, with 12 bases separating them. CDR3 length: 14 amino acids. The CDR3 is CASSFRDGNYEQYF. CDR3 DNA sequence: TGTGCCAGCAGCTTCCGGGACGGTAACTACGAGCAGTACTTC.

This clonotype has just one count. V is TRBV3-1 and J is TRBJ2-5; 8 nucleotides match TRBD2. The DNA matches TRBJ2-7 better at its end, which makes the J call doubtful. The germline gives CDR1 LGHDT, CDR2 YNNKEL (reference sequence). The CDR3 extends over 16 amino acids. For the CDR3, the DNA is TGTGCCAGCAGCCAAGGTCGGACGGGAGGGCCAGGCGAGCAGTACTTC. Amino acids: CASSQGRTGGPGEQYF.

The chain couples TRBV9 to TRBJ2-3; 7 bases match TRBD1. Germline CDR1 is SGDLS and CDR2 is YYNGEE. CDR3 length: 14 residues. V was clipped by 7 bases and J by 3 bases; unmatched bases: 8. CDR3 in DNA: TGTGCCAGCTCTTCGACAGGGACAACAGATACGCAGTATTTT. Translating gives CASSSTGTTDTQYF. Supplemented by reference TRBV9 and TRBJ2-3, the full variable domain reads DSGVTQTPKHLITATGQRVTLRCSPRSGDLSVYWYQQSLDQGLQFLIQYYNGEERAKGNILERFSAQQFPDLHSELNLSSLELGDSALYFCASSSTGTTDTQYFGPGTRLTVL.

This clonotype was seen a few times. CDR3 in amino acids: CASSLNPPGQGRLASSYEQYF. The CDR3, as DNA: TGCGCCAGCAGCCTTAACCCACCGGGACAGGGGCGCCTAGCCAGCTCCTACGAGCAGTACTTC. The rearrangement joins TRBV5-1 to TRBJ2-7; TRBD1 matches at 10 bases. Germline V gene lookup returns CDR1 SGHRS and CDR2 YFSETQ. The CDR3 consists of 21 residues. V gave up 4 bases and J gave up 0 bases; unmatched junction bases: 22. The variable domain in full, completed from reference TRBV5-1 and TRBJ2-7, reads KAGVTQTPRYLIKTRGQQVTLSCSPISGHRSVSWYQQTPGQGLQFLFEYFSETQRNKGNFPGRFSGRQFSNSRSEMNVSTLELGDSALYLCASSLNPPGQGRLASSYEQYFGPGTRLTVT.

The genes are TRBV28 and TRBJ1-5, with D possibly being TRBD1 (5 bases). The length of the CDR3 is 14 residues. Trimming left V 0 bases short and J 8 bases short, with 11 bases between. Per the germline V gene, CDR1 is MDHEN and CDR2 is SYDVKM. The CDR3 spells CASSLWDPGEPQHF. CDR3 DNA sequence: TGTGCCAGCAGTTTATGGGATCCGGGGGAGCCCCAGCATTTT.